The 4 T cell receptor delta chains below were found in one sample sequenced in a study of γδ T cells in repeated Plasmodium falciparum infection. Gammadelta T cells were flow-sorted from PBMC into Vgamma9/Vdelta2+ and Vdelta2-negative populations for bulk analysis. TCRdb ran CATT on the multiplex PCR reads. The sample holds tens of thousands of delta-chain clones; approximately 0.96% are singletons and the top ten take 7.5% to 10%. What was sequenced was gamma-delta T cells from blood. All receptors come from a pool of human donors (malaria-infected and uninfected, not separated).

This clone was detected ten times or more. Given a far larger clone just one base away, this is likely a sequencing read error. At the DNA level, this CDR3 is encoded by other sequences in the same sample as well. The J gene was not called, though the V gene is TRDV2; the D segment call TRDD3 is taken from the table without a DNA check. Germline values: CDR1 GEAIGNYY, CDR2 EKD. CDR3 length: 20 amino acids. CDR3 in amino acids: CACDTVSYDFVLGDTDKLIF. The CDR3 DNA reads TGTGCCTGTGACACCGTTTCCTACGATTTTGTACTGGGGGATACCGATAAGCTCATCTTT.

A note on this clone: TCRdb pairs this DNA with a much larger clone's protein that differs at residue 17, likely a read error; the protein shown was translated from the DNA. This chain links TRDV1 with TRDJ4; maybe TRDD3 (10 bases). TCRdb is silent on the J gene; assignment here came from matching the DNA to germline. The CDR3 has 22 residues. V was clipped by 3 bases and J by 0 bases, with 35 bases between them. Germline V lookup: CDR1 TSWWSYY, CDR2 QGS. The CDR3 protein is CALGDPYLPTMSTGGSTRPLIF. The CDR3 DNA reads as TGTGCTCTTGGGGACCCATACCTTCCTACGATGTCTACTGGGGGATCGACCAGACCCCTGATCTTT.

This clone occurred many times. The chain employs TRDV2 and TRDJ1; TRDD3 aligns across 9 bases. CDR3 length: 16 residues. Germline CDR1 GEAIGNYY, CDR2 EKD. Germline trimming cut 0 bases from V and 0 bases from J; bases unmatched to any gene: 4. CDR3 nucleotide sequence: TGTGCCTGTGACACCCTACTGGGGGACCACACCGATAAACTCATCTTT. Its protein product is CACDTLLGDHTDKLIF.

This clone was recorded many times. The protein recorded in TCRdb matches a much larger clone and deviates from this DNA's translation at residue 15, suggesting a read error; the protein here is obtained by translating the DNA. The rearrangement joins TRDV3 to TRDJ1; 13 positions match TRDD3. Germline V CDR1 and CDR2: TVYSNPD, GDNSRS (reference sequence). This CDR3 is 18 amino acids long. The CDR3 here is CAFPSPCVLGDTQDRLIF. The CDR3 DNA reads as TGTGCCTTTCCTTCCCCTTGCGTACTGGGGGATACGCAGGATAGACTCATCTTT. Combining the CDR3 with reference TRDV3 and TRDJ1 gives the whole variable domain CDKVTQSSPDQTVASGSEVVLLCTYDTVYSNPDLFWYRIRPDYSFQFVFYGDNSRSEGADFTQGRFSVKHILTQKAFHLVISPVRTEDSATYYCAFPSPCVLGDTQDRLIFGKGTRVTVEP.